These 30 T cell receptor beta chains originate from one sample sequenced in a study of T cell repertoires in cytomegalovirus infection (dated 2019 in TCRdb). The sample's treatment or condition, from its label and the paper: in vitro stimulation with specific CMV peptide epitopes to enrich CMV-specific T cells. These reads were obtained on an Illumina HiSeq 1500. TCRdb reran the public reads through fastp at Q25 and MiXCR, keeping productive beta chains. Rows matching on CDR3 protein sequence are summarized as one entry with the most common DNA and genes. For this sample there are under 350,000 distinct CDR3 sequences; about 20% appear just once. The ten top clones hold roughly a fifth of the sample. The antigens for these receptors are not known. Source: cultured PBMCs, taken from culture after CMV antigen stimulation. The receptors stem from a human donor in good health (CMV status not recorded). Some clones in this sample may be carry-over from other donors' samples.

Many counts were recorded for this clonotype. The chain combines TRBV27 with TRBJ2-7; D is unresolved. CDR1 is MNHEY and CDR2 is SMNVEV in the germline V gene (reference sequence). Trimming took 0 bases from V and 3 from J, leaving 6 bases between them. The CDR3 is made up of 13 amino acids. The CDR3 DNA reads as TGTGCCAGCAGTTTATCCGGACGCTACGAGCAGTACTTC. Translating gives CASSLSGRYEQYF.

This clonotype has a handful of counts. The chain combines TRBV29-1 with TRBJ2-1, with 15 nucleotides matching TRBD2. This CDR3 has 16 residues. With V trimmed by 7 bases and J by 4 bases, 8 bases remained unmatched. Germline V CDR1 and CDR2: SQVTM, ANQGSEA. DNA for the CDR3: TGCAGCGCCGGGACTAGCGGGAGGTCGGCATACAATGAGCAGTTCTTC. Translating gives CSAGTSGRSAYNEQFF.

CDR3 protein: CSAALAGALADTQYF. CDR3 sequence (DNA): TGCAGTGCCGCACTAGCGGGAGCTTTAGCAGATACGCAGTATTTT. The chain uses TRBV20-1 and TRBJ2-3, with TRBD2 matching over 11 bases. The trim removed 6 bases at V and 4 bases at J, leaving 9 bases unmatched. The CDR3 totals 15 residues. Germline V CDR1 and CDR2: DFQATT, SNEGSKA (reference sequence).

The rearrangement uses TRBV19 and TRBJ2-4; 9 bases are shared with TRBD1. Germline V lookup: CDR1 LNHDA, CDR2 SQIVND (reference sequence). CDR3 size: 17 residues. The V and J ends lost 1 base and 5 bases, in that order; junction bases with no gene match: 9. CDR3 sequence (DNA): TGTGCCAGTAGTATAGGGACAGGGGACGATTGGGAAAACATTCAGTACTTC. Residues: CASSIGTGDDWENIQYF.

Ten or more counts support this clonotype. The rearrangement joins TRBV6-1 to TRBJ2-3; the match to TRBD2 covers 8 bases. CDR1 is MNHNS and CDR2 is SASEGT in the germline V gene. The length of the CDR3 is 15 residues. Trimming at V came to 5 bases and at J to 1 base, leaving 5 bases not matched to a gene. This chain's CDR3 is CASSSKLAGTDTQYF. The CDR3 bases are TGTGCCAGCAGTTCAAAACTAGCGGGCACAGATACGCAGTATTTT.

This clonotype has more than one count but fewer than ten. The rearrangement joins TRBV5-4 to TRBJ2-3; 8 nucleotides match TRBD2. Per germline, CDR1 SGHNT and CDR2 YYREEE (reference sequence). The CDR3 is made up of 16 amino acids. With V trimmed by 5 bases and J by 4 bases, 12 bases remained unmatched. CDR3 nucleotides: TGTGCCAGCAGTTCGCCGGGACTAGGTGTCGCAGATACGCAGTATTTT. Its translation is CASSSPGLGVADTQYF.

Many counts were recorded for this clonotype. The rearrangement links TRBV27 to TRBJ2-1, with 7 bases matching TRBD2. With 1 base clipped from V and 7 bases from J, the junction kept 13 bases outside the gene matches. CDR3 length: 17 amino acids. CDR1 MNHEY and CDR2 SMNVEV come from the germline V gene (reference sequence). In DNA, the CDR3 is TGTGCCAGCAGTTTATTAGGCGGGAGTAGTATTTGGAATGAGCAGTTCTTC. Translation gives CASSLLGGSSIWNEQFF.

This clonotype was found a few times. V gene TRBV5-6 combines with J gene TRBJ1-6; TRBD1 matches at 7 bases. V trimming: 2 bases; J trimming: 9 bases; junction bases outside the gene matches: 20. Germline V gives CDR1 SGHDT, CDR2 YYEEEE. The length of the CDR3 is 19 residues. The CDR3 here is CASSFFRSGEGAIGSPLHF. The CDR3 DNA reads as TGTGCCAGCAGCTTTTTCCGGTCGGGGGAGGGGGCAATCGGTTCACCCCTCCACTTT.

This clonotype was counted ten times or more. The chain recombines TRBV7-2 with TRBJ2-7; D is ambiguous. The CDR3 covers 13 residues. Germline CDR1 reads SGHTA; CDR2 reads FQGNSA. The V end was cut by 5 bases, the J end by 4 bases, with 12 bases between. CDR3 loop: CASSARTHYEQYF. DNA for the CDR3: TGTGCCAGCAGCGCCCGGACCCATTACGAGCAGTACTTC.

The chain uses TRBV7-2 and TRBJ1-6; no reliable D call. Germline CDR1 is SGHTA and CDR2 is FQGNSA. The CDR3 is made up of 16 amino acids. V lost 5 bases, J lost 3 bases, and 14 bases lay in between. The CDR3 protein is CASSPSISSYNSPLHF. The CDR3 DNA is TGTGCCAGCAGCCCTAGCATTAGCAGCTATAATTCACCCCTCCACTTT. Together with reference TRBV7-2 and TRBJ1-6, the CDR3 gives the full variable domain: GAGVSQSPSNKVTEKGKDVELRCDPISGHTALYWYRQSLGQGLEFLIYFQGNSAPDKSGLPSDRFSAERTGGSVSTLTIQRTQQEDSAVYLCASSPSISSYNSPLHFGNGTRLTVT.

This clonotype was counted ten times or more. The chain recombines TRBV4-1 with TRBJ2-2, with TRBD2 matching over 9 bases. The length of the CDR3 is 17 residues. Trimming removed 4 bases from V and 5 bases from J; junction bases left unmatched: 11. Germline V gene data show CDR1 as MGHRA and CDR2 as YSYEKL. The CDR3 sequence: CASSRSDSGRRTGELFF. CDR3 nucleotides: TGCGCCAGCAGCCGATCTGATAGCGGGAGACGAACCGGGGAGCTGTTTTTT.

This clonotype has more than one count but fewer than ten. The V and J genes are TRBV30 and TRBJ1-1, with 8 bases identical to TRBD1. This CDR3 spans 14 amino acids. Germline CDR1 GTSNPN, CDR2 SVGIG (reference sequence). V shed 2 bases and J 0 bases; nucleotides not matched to a gene: 2. The CDR3 coding sequence is TGTGCCTGGAGTTGGGACAGGTTGAACACTGAAGCTTTCTTT. Translating gives CAWSWDRLNTEAFF.

The V and J genes are TRBV6-2 or TRBV6-3 and TRBJ1-2; D is unresolved. The CDR3 is made up of 12 amino acids. Germline CDR1 reads MNHEY; CDR2 reads SVGEGT. Trimming shortened V by 1 base and J by 13 bases, and 13 bases separated the two germline ends. The CDR3 sequence: CASSYYLIPRTF. The CDR3 DNA reads TGTGCCAGCAGTTACTATCTCATCCCTCGCACCTTC.

This chain uses TRBV14 with TRBJ1-2; TRBD1 agrees at 11 bases. Germline CDR1 and CDR2: SGHDN and FVKESK. The CDR3 has 16 residues. The junction had 6 bases not matched to a gene; V was cut back by 4 bases and J by 2 bases. The CDR3 loop reads CASSPRDRGVNYGYTF. In DNA, the CDR3 is TGTGCCAGCAGCCCCCGGGACAGGGGGGTCAACTATGGCTACACCTTC. The variable domain in full, with the rest retrieved from reference TRBV14 and TRBJ1-2, is EAGVTQFPSHSVIEKGQTVTLRCDPISGHDNLYWYRRVMGKEIKFLLHFVKESKQDESGMPNNRFLAERTGGTYSTLKVQPAELEDSGVYFCASSPRDRGVNYGYTFGSGTRLTVV.

The J gene is TRBJ2-3, the V gene TRBV28, with TRBD2 identical over 7 bases. The V and J ends lost 6 bases and 4 bases, in that order; junction bases with no gene match: 22. The CDR3 extends over 19 amino acids. In germline, CDR1 is MDHEN, CDR2 SYDVKM. The DNA for the CDR3 is TGTGCCAGCAGCCGACCGGTCGGGCGGGAGAGGAATAGGGCAGATACGCAGTATTTT. It encodes CASSRPVGRERNRADTQYF.

This rearrangement joins TRBV20-1 to TRBJ1-2; 7 positions match TRBD1. The CDR3 covers 13 residues. Germline V CDR1 and CDR2: DFQATT, SNEGSKA (reference sequence). With V trimmed by 4 bases and J by 5 bases, 7 bases remained unmatched. The CDR3: CSAKRDSRYGYTF. The CDR3 DNA reads as TGCAGTGCTAAGCGGGACAGTCGTTATGGCTACACCTTC.

The gene calls are TRBV23-1 and TRBJ2-7; D remains ambiguous. TRBV23-1 is treated as an ORF (open reading frame) with a function not yet certain. V gave up 0 bases and J gave up 6 bases, with 12 bases separating them. This CDR3 has 14 amino acids. The CDR3 region is CASSQSKATGEQYF. In DNA, the CDR3 is TGCGCCAGCAGTCAATCAAAGGCAACCGGCGAGCAGTACTTC.

The chain is built from TRBV7-6 and TRBJ2-7, with D perhaps TRBD1 or TRBD2 (5 bases each). CDR3 length: 14 residues. Germline lookup yields CDR1 SGHVS and CDR2 FNYEAQ. The ends were cut back, 2 bases at V and 5 bases at J, with 13 bases in the middle. In nucleotides, the CDR3 is TGTGCCAGCAGCTTACGGGGCCTTCGGAACGAGCAGTACGTC. It codes for CASSLRGLRNEQYV.

The sample holds one count of this clonotype. The genes are TRBV3-1 and TRBJ2-1, with 9 positions matching TRBD2. Germline assignment: CDR1 LGHDT and CDR2 YNNKEL (reference sequence). The CDR3 totals 16 residues. J was trimmed by 3 bases and V by 1 base; bases with no gene match: 4. The CDR3 loop reads CASSQGSGRLYNEQFF. For the CDR3, the DNA is TGTGCCAGCAGCCAAGGCAGCGGGAGGCTCTACAATGAGCAGTTCTTC.

This clonotype was counted at least ten times. The chain links TRBV24-1 to TRBJ2-1; 8 nucleotides agree with TRBD1. Germline CDR1 reads KGHDR; CDR2 reads SFDVKD. J lost 6 bases, V lost 9 bases, and 12 bases had no gene match. CDR3 length: 15 amino acids. Here the CDR3 reads CATGGRGQGSNEQFF. CDR3 DNA sequence: TGTGCCACCGGAGGCAGGGGGCAAGGAAGCAATGAGCAGTTCTTC.

This clonotype was detected many times. This chain connects TRBV11-2 to TRBJ2-2, with no clear D. Per germline, CDR1 SGHAT and CDR2 FQNNGV. The ends were cut back, 5 bases at V and 2 bases at J, with 6 bases in the middle. This CDR3 spans 13 amino acids. The CDR3 coding sequence is TGTGCCAGCAGCCCCTTAAACACCGGGGAGCTGTTTTTT. Protein product: CASSPLNTGELFF. The full variable domain, in which reference TRBV11-2 and TRBJ2-2 provide the parts outside the CDR3, is EAGVAQSPRYKIIEKRQSVAFWCNPISGHATLYWYQQILGQGPKLLIQFQNNGVVDDSQLPKDRFSAERLKGVDSTLKIQPAKLEDSAVYLCASSPLNTGELFFGEGSRLTVL.

This clonotype appeared a few times. This chain uses TRBV11-2 with TRBJ1-2; D possibly corresponds to TRBD1 (5 bases). Deletions cut 0 bases from V and 5 bases from J, with 16 bases between. CDR1 is SGHAT, CDR2 FQNNGV, per germline. The CDR3 sequence is 16 residues long. CDR3 nucleotides: TGTGCCAGCAGCTTAGATCGGACACGGGGAGCGTATGGCTACACCTTC. This sequence encodes CASSLDRTRGAYGYTF.

This clonotype has ten or more counts. V is TRBV7-2 and J is TRBJ1-1; 9 positions match TRBD1. Germline CDR1 reads SGHTA; CDR2 reads FQGNSA. Losses at the gene ends were 3 bases for V and 0 bases for J; bases not matched to a gene: 5. This CDR3 contains 16 residues. The CDR3 is CASSLKYRGLNTEAFF. CDR3 DNA sequence: TGTGCCAGCAGCTTGAAGTACAGGGGGCTGAACACTGAAGCTTTCTTT. Combining the CDR3 with reference TRBV7-2 and TRBJ1-1 gives the whole variable domain GAGVSQSPSNKVTEKGKDVELRCDPISGHTALYWYRQSLGQGLEFLIYFQGNSAPDKSGLPSDRFSAERTGGSVSTLTIQRTQQEDSAVYLCASSLKYRGLNTEAFFGQGTRLTVV.

This clonotype was counted a few times. V usage is TRBV7-6 and J usage is TRBJ2-2, with 8 bases that match TRBD2. The CDR3 runs 15 residues. Trimming at V came to 6 bases and at J to 2 bases, leaving 5 bases not matched to a gene. The germline CDR1 and CDR2 sequences are SGHVS and FNYEAQ. The CDR3 sequence: CASRRTSRNTGELFF. CDR3 nucleotides: TGTGCCAGCAGGCGGACTAGCAGAAACACCGGGGAGCTGTTTTTT. The variable domain in full, completed from reference TRBV7-6 and TRBJ2-2, reads GAGVSQSPRYKVTKRGQDVALRCDPISGHVSLYWYRQALGQGPEFLTYFNYEAQQDKSGLPNDRFSAERPEGSISTLTIQRTEQRDSAMYRCASRRTSRNTGELFFGEGSRLTVL.

The chain has TRBV5-4 and TRBJ1-1, with D perhaps matching TRBD1 (6 bases). The CDR3 extends over 14 amino acids. Trimming removed 6 bases from V and 1 base from J, with 13 bases in between. Per the germline V gene, CDR1 is SGHNT and CDR2 is YYREEE (reference sequence). CDR3 amino acids: CASTVEQGNTEAFF. CDR3 nucleotides: TGTGCCAGCACCGTCGAACAGGGGAACACTGAAGCTTTCTTT.

This clonotype was seen many times. The rearrangement uses TRBV7-2 and TRBJ1-5; D ambiguous. The CDR3 runs to 16 residues. The V gene's germline CDR1 is SGHTA and CDR2 FQGNSA. V was pared by 1 base and J by 4 bases, with 14 bases between. Here the CDR3 DNA reads TGTGCCAGCAGCTTAGGTCTTTGGACGGCGAATCAGCCCCAGCATTTT. Its translation: CASSLGLWTANQPQHF.

A note on this clonotype: The junction differs from germline at one of its ends, possibly a read error. The rearrangement joins TRBV9 to TRBJ1-1; TRBD1 is a possible D gene (5 bases). CDR1 SGDLS and CDR2 YYNGEE come from the germline V gene. The CDR3 consists of 15 residues. The CDR3 spells CASSGSAGGDTEDFF. The DNA of the CDR3 is TGTGCCAGCAGCGGTTCAGCGGGGGGTGACACTGAAGATTTCTTT.

This clonotype was seen only a few times. V usage is TRBV14 and J usage is TRBJ2-2, with D possibly matching TRBD2 (6 bases). Germline CDR1 SGHDN, CDR2 FVKESK. Trimming removed 6 bases at V and 0 bases at J, with 11 bases between. The CDR3 runs to 15 residues. The CDR3 here is CASRIGGTNTGELFF. CDR3 coding DNA: TGTGCCAGCAGGATCGGCGGGACGAACACCGGGGAGCTGTTTTTT.

In its sample, this clonotype was seen a few times. The V and J genes are TRBV24-1 and TRBJ1-1; D is undetermined. CDR1 is KGHDR and CDR2 is SFDVKD in the germline V gene. Trimming took 7 bases from V and 4 from J, leaving 12 bases between them. This CDR3 has 13 residues. The CDR3 sequence: CATSPDSGTEAFF. CDR3 coding DNA: TGTGCCACCAGCCCGGACTCGGGCACTGAAGCTTTCTTT.

This clonotype was seen many times. The chain carries TRBV28 and TRBJ2-6; D not certain. The germline V gene has CDR1 MDHEN and CDR2 SYDVKM. Trimming shortened V by 5 bases and J by 2 bases, and 13 bases separated the two germline ends. The CDR3 runs to 16 residues. CDR3 nucleotides: TGTGCCAGCAGTGATATAGGTTGGCCTGGGGCCAACGTCCTGACTTTC. It encodes CASSDIGWPGANVLTF.